These 19 T cell receptor beta chains originate from one sample sequenced in a study of blood T cells in healthy people across ages. Sample-barcoded 5' priming and a J-beta primer mix drove a second PCR of about 6 to 11 cycles. TCRdb used MiXCR to reprocess the 5' RACE reads, holding one entry per CDR3 protein. The sample has fewer than 950,000 distinct CDR3 sequences; around 34% are singletons. The sample consisted of blood. These TCRs come from a man younger than 35 in good health.

V usage is TRBV15 and J usage is TRBJ1-5; D is unclear. CDR1 is LNHNV and CDR2 is YYDKDF in the germline V gene (reference sequence). Trimming took 4 bases from V and 4 from J, leaving 8 bases between them. This CDR3 has 13 residues. This chain's CDR3 is CATSKSFNQPQHF. The CDR3 DNA reads as TGTGCCACCAGCAAATCATTTAATCAGCCCCAGCATTTT.

J is TRBJ2-7 and V is TRBV7-3; 11 positions match TRBD2. The junction had 11 bases not matched to a gene; V was cut back by 2 bases and J by 5 bases. Germline assignment: CDR1 SGHTA and CDR2 FQGTGA. The CDR3 is made up of 17 amino acids. CDR3 protein: CASSLLAGGPLGHEQYF. As DNA, the CDR3 is TGTGCCAGCAGCTTACTAGCGGGAGGCCCTCTGGGCCACGAGCAGTACTTC. Filled out from reference TRBV7-3 and TRBJ2-7, the complete variable domain reads GAGVSQTPSNKVTEKGKYVELRCDPISGHTALYWYRQSLGQGPEFLIYFQGTGAADDSGLPNDRFFAVRPEGSVSTLKIQRTERGDSAVYLCASSLLAGGPLGHEQYFGPGTRLTVT.

This chain connects TRBV6-2 or TRBV6-3 to TRBJ2-3; D may match TRBD1 or TRBD2 (5 bases each). The CDR3 runs 12 residues. V was cut by 10 bases and J by 3 bases, with 11 bases left in between. CDR1 is MNHEY, CDR2 SVGEGT, per germline. CDR3 sequence: CATEGTTDTQYF. The CDR3 nucleotides are TGTGCCACCGAAGGGACGACAGATACGCAGTATTTT.

This sequence joins TRBV7-2 and TRBJ1-4; D is unclear. Germline assignment: CDR1 SGHTA and CDR2 FQGNSA. V shed 5 bases and J shed 7 bases, with 8 bases lying between them. The CDR3 consists of 12 residues. The CDR3 DNA sequence: TGTGCCAGCAGCGCGGGGTTTGAAAAACTGTTTTTT. The encoded protein is CASSAGFEKLFF.

The rearrangement uses TRBV20-1 and TRBJ1-6; 7 nucleotides align to TRBD1. With V trimmed by 8 bases and J by 7 bases, 11 bases remained unmatched. The CDR3 consists of 14 residues. CDR1 and CDR2 from the germline V gene are DFQATT and SNEGSKA (reference sequence). The CDR3 nucleotides read TGCAGTTGGCCGTCCGGGACAGTAAATTCACCCCTCCACTTT. Encoded protein: CSWPSGTVNSPLHF.

A note on this clonotype: At one boundary the junction diverges from the germline segment, which might be a read error. This chain links TRBV2 with TRBJ2-1, with TRBD2 identical over 13 bases. The CDR3 extends over 16 amino acids. From germline, CDR1 is SNHLY and CDR2 FYNNEI. The CDR3 nucleotides are TGTACCAGCAGTGTCATCTCAACTAGCGGGGGGGGTGAGCAGTTCTTC. As protein: CTSSVISTSGGGEQFF.

The CDR3 coding sequence is TGTGCCAGCAGCTTAGCTCCTTATGGGGGTTCACCCCTCCACTTT. Protein sequence: CASSLAPYGGSPLHF. The V and J genes are TRBV7-9 and TRBJ1-6, with a weak D call TRBD1 (5 bases). This CDR3 contains 15 residues. Per germline, CDR1 SEHNR and CDR2 FQNEAQ (reference sequence). Trimming stripped 0 bases from V and 9 bases from J, with 12 bases between. Filled out from reference TRBV7-9 and TRBJ1-6, the complete variable domain reads DTGVSQNPRHKITKRGQNVTFRCDPISEHNRLYWYRQTLGQGPEFLTYFQNEAQLEKSRLLSDRFSAERPKGSFSTLEIQRTEQGDSAMYLCASSLAPYGGSPLHFGNGTRLTVT.

V usage is TRBV12-3 or TRBV12-4 and J usage is TRBJ2-7; no clear D gene. This CDR3 spans 14 amino acids. V shed 5 bases and J shed 5 bases, with 16 bases lying between them. The CDR3 DNA reads as TGTGCCAGCAGTGTAGAAGCCAAGGGTAACGAGCAGTACTTC. Translated, it gives CASSVEAKGNEQYF.

This clonotype was seen a handful of times. Possible read error: a much larger clone is one base away. The rearrangement links TRBV12-3 or TRBV12-4 to TRBJ2-3; D is uncertain. The CDR3 is made up of 12 amino acids. V was clipped by 8 bases and J by 6 bases, with 12 bases between them. The CDR3 DNA reads as TGTGCCAGCGGTATCCTGGGGGATACGCAGTATTTT. This codes for CASGILGDTQYF.

J is TRBJ2-5 and V is TRBV20-1; D is perhaps TRBD1 or TRBD2 (5 bases each). The germline gives CDR1 DFQATT, CDR2 SNEGSKA (reference sequence). The CDR3 is 16 residues long. V gave up 2 bases and J gave up 11 bases, with 27 bases separating them. CDR3 nucleotide sequence: TGCAGTGCTAGAACTCTAAGGGTGGGACGGAACTACGTGCAGTACTTC. This gives the protein CSARTLRVGRNYVQYF.

The chain carries TRBV14 and TRBJ1-1; no definite D call. The CDR3 contains 13 residues. The V end was cut by 2 bases, the J end by 6 bases, with 10 bases between. Germline V lookup: CDR1 SGHDN, CDR2 FVKESK. The CDR3 sequence is CASSQLGRAEAFF. CDR3 bases: TGTGCCAGCAGCCAACTCGGGAGGGCTGAAGCTTTCTTT.

V usage is TRBV5-1 and J usage is TRBJ1-1, with D hard to call. V was cut by 1 base and J by 0 bases, with 13 bases left in between. The CDR3 runs to 16 residues. The germline CDR1 and CDR2 sequences are SGHRS and YFSETQ. DNA for the CDR3: TGCGCCAGCAGCTTGTATGCGGGAGGGTTGAACACTGAAGCTTTCTTT. Translation gives CASSLYAGGLNTEAFF.

This clonotype was recorded many times. This chain links TRBV12-3 or TRBV12-4 with TRBJ2-5; tentative D call: TRBD2 (6 bases). This CDR3 contains 13 residues. The V end was cut by 5 bases, the J end by 3 bases, with 10 bases between. CDR3 nucleotide sequence: TGTGCCAGCAGTGTTCGCGGGGAAGAGACCCAGTACTTC. It encodes CASSVRGEETQYF.

The rearrangement joins TRBV6-2 or TRBV6-3 to TRBJ2-5; D not certain. The J call may be wrong; the DNA end is better matched by TRBJ2-7. The germline V gene has CDR1 MNHEY and CDR2 SVGEGT. This CDR3 is 15 amino acids long. The CDR3 is CASSYYVGTEYEQYF. Written as DNA, the CDR3 is TGTGCCAGCAGTTACTATGTAGGAACAGAGTACGAGCAGTACTTC.

The chain is built from TRBV29-1 and TRBJ2-5; possibly TRBD1 for D (6 bases). V was pared by 0 bases and J by 1 base, with 12 bases between. This CDR3 comprises 15 residues. The germline gives CDR1 SQVTM, CDR2 ANQGSEA. The CDR3 DNA sequence: TGCAGCGTTGAAGATCCCGGACAGTCCCAAGAGACCCAGTACTTC. It specifies CSVEDPGQSQETQYF.

This clonotype was recorded many times. The genes are TRBV4-2 and TRBJ2-3; a possible D gene is TRBD2 (6 bases). Looked up from germline, CDR1 is LGHNA and CDR2 is YNFKEQ. The CDR3 is made up of 15 amino acids. Trimming shortened V by 0 bases and J by 4 bases, and 11 bases separated the two germline ends. CDR3 nucleotide sequence: TGTGCCAGCAGCCAAGACGGGGACTCTGCAGATACGCAGTATTTT. Encoded protein: CASSQDGDSADTQYF.

This chain links TRBV5-1 with TRBJ2-7, with 8 bases identical to TRBD1. V gave up 0 bases and J gave up 4 bases; unmatched junction bases: 6. The CDR3 extends over 15 amino acids. Per the germline V gene, CDR1 is SGHRS and CDR2 is YFSETQ. The DNA for the CDR3 is TGCGCCAGCAGCTTGGTGTCAGGGGGCAGGTACGAGCAGTACTTC. As protein: CASSLVSGGRYEQYF.

The chain employs TRBV4-3 and TRBJ1-6; tentative D call: TRBD1 (6 bases). V lost 0 bases to trimming and J lost 9 bases, with 12 bases between them. This CDR3 contains 15 residues. Germline V CDR1 and CDR2: LGHNA, YSLEER. The CDR3 sequence: CASSQEAQGASPLHF. The CDR3 region has the DNA TGCGCCAGCAGCCAAGAAGCACAGGGAGCTTCACCCCTCCACTTT.

This chain links TRBV7-2 with TRBJ2-1; no definite D call. CDR1 SGHTA and CDR2 FQGNSA come from the germline V gene. The CDR3 is 11 amino acids. V lost 5 bases and J lost 9, with 8 bases in between. In DNA, the CDR3 is TGTGCCAGCAGCCCATTCGGTGAGCAGTTCTTC. It specifies CASSPFGEQFF.